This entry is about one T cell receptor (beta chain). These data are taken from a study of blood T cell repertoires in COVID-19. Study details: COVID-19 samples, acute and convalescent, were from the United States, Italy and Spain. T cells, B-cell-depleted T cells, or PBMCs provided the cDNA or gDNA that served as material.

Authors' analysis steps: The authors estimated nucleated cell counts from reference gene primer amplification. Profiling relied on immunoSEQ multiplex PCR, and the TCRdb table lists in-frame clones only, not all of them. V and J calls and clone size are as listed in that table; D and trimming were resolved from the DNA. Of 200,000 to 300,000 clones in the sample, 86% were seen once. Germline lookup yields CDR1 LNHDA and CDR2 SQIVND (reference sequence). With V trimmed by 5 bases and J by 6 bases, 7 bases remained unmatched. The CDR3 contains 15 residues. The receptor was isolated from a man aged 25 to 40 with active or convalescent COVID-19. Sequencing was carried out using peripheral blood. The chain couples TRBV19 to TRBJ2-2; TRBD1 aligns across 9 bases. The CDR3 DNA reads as TGTGCCAGTAGTGGGGGACAGGGCTACCCCGGGGAGCTGTTTTTT. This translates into CASSGGQGYPGELFF.